These 6 T cell receptor beta chains share one sample of origin, sequenced in a study of PD-1 blockade in classical Hodgkin lymphoma. Time point indicated: cycle 4 day 1 (C4D1), after more than five weeks of nivolumab. In every patient, relapse followed autologous stem cell transplantation, while exposure to brentuximab vedotin differed. Researchers used magnetic negative selection to pull out pure CD4+ T cells from thawed PBMCs. Sequencing used immunoSEQ multiplex PCR; TCRdb keeps in-frame clones, though not all of them. The sample has 25,000 to 30,000 clones, about 88% seen once. This material consisted of CD4+ T cells from blood, taken before the fourth cycle of nivolumab. The origin of the receptors is a human donor with classical Hodgkin lymphoma.

The genes are TRBV5-1 and TRBJ2-5; no clear D gene. This CDR3 comprises 16 residues. Per germline, CDR1 SGHRS and CDR2 YFSETQ. V shed 3 bases and J shed 2 bases, with 17 bases lying between them. The CDR3 is CASSWRSVNVQETQYF. The DNA for the CDR3 is TGCGCCAGCAGCTGGCGAAGCGTAAATGTGCAAGAGACCCAGTACTTC. Based on the CDR3 plus reference TRBV5-1 and TRBJ2-5, the full variable domain is KAGVTQTPRYLIKTRGQQVTLSCSPISGHRSVSWYQQTPGQGLQFLFEYFSETQRNKGNFPGRFSGRQFSNSRSEMNVSTLELGDSALYLCASSWRSVNVQETQYFGPGTRLLVL.

This rearrangement joins TRBV19 to TRBJ1-2; 8 positions match TRBD1. This CDR3 is built from 16 residues. Trimming took 0 bases from V and 3 from J; bases not matched to a gene: 6. Per the germline V gene, CDR1 is LNHDA and CDR2 is SQIVND (reference sequence). The CDR3 spells CASSIDRQGFYYGYTF. CDR3 in DNA: TGTGCCAGTAGTATAGATCGACAGGGGTTTTACTATGGCTACACCTTC.

Note on this clone: One end of the junction does not line up with germline, which may come from a read error. The V and J genes are TRBV5-1 and TRBJ2-5; 7 nucleotides agree with TRBD2. Germline V CDR1 and CDR2: SGHRS, YFSETQ. This CDR3 has 15 residues. CDR3 region: CASSLGRELQETQYF. The DNA of the CDR3 is TGCGCCAGCAGTTTGGGGCGGGAGCTCCAAGAGACCCAGTACTTC.

This chain joins TRBV10-3 and TRBJ2-5; D is perhaps TRBD1 (6 bases). Germline assignment: CDR1 ENHRY and CDR2 SYGVKD. Trimming removed 6 bases at V and 4 bases at J, with 15 bases between. This CDR3 is 14 amino acids long. CDR3 protein: CAISATGIRETQYF. The CDR3 DNA is TGTGCCATCAGCGCCACAGGGATTCGAGAGACCCAGTACTTC.

The genes are TRBV2 and TRBJ2-1; 7 bases line up with TRBD2. CDR1 SNHLY and CDR2 FYNNEI come from the germline V gene. V was pared by 2 bases and J by 1 base, with 23 bases of the junction left unmatched. This CDR3 spans 22 amino acids. CDR3 coding DNA: TGTGCCAGCAGTGAAATTTTTGGCAGCGGGAAGGTTCGGGGCTCATCCTACAATGAGCAGTTCTTC. It yields the protein CASSEIFGSGKVRGSSYNEQFF.

V usage is TRBV5-1 and J usage is TRBJ2-5; D is perhaps TRBD2 (5 bases). Germline-derived CDR1 and CDR2 are SGHRS and YFSETQ. The CDR3 sequence is 13 residues long. Deletions cut 4 bases from V and 4 bases from J, with 11 bases between. CDR3 sequence reads: CASSHGNPETQYF. The CDR3 nucleotides read TGCGCCAGCAGCCACGGGAACCCAGAGACCCAGTACTTC.